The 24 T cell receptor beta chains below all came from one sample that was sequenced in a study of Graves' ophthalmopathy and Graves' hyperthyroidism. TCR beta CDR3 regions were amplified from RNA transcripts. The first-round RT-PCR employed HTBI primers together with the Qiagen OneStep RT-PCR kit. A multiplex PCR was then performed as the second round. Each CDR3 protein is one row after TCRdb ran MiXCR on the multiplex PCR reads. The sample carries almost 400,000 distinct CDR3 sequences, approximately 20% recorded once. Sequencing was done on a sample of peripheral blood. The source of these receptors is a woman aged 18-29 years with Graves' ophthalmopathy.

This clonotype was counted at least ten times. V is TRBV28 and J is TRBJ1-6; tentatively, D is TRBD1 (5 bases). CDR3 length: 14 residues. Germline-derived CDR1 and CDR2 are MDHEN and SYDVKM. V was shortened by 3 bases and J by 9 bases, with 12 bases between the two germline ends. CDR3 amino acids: CASSLGGVGSPLHF. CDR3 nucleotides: TGTGCCAGCAGTTTGGGGGGGGTCGGTTCACCCCTCCACTTT.

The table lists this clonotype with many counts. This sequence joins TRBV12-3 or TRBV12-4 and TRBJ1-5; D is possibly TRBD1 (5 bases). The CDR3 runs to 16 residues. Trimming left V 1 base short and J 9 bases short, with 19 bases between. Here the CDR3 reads CASSLDLRAGVGPQHF. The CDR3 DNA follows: TGTGCCAGCAGTTTAGATCTCAGGGCCGGGGTGGGGCCCCAGCATTTT.

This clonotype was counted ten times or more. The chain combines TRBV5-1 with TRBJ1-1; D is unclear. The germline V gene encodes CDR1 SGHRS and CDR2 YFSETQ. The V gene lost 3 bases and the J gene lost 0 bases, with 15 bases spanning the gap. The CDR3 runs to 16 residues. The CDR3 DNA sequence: TGCGCCAGCAGCTACCTAGGTTGGGGTTTGAACACTGAAGCTTTCTTT. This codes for CASSYLGWGLNTEAFF. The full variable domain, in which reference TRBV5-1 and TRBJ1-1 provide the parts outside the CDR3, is KAGVTQTPRYLIKTRGQQVTLSCSPISGHRSVSWYQQTPGQGLQFLFEYFSETQRNKGNFPGRFSGRQFSNSRSEMNVSTLELGDSALYLCASSYLGWGLNTEAFFGQGTRLTVV.

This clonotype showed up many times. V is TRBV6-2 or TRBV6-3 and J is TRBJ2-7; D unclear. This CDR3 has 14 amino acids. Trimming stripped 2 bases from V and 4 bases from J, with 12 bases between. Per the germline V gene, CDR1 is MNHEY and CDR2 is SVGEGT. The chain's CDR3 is CASSYPTHKYEQYF. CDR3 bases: TGTGCCAGCAGTTACCCGACACATAAATACGAGCAGTACTTC.

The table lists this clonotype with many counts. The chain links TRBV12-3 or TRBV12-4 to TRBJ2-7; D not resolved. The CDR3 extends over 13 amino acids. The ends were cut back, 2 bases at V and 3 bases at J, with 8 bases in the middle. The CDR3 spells CASSLLQNYEQYF. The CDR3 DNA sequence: TGTGCCAGCAGTTTATTACAGAACTACGAGCAGTACTTC.

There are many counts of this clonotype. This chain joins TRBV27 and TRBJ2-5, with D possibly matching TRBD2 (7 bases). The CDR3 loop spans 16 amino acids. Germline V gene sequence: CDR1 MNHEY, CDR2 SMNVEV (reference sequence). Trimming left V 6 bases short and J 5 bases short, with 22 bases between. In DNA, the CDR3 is TGTGCCAGCAGACCCACCTTAGGGGGGGCCTGGGAGACCCAGTACTTC. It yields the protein CASRPTLGGAWETQYF.

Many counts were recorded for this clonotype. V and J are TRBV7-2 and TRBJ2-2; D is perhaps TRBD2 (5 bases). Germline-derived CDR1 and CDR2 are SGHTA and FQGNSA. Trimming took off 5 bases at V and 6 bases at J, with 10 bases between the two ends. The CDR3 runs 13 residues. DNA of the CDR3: TGTGCCAGCAGCAAAGGGAGTTCCGGGGAGCTGTTTTTT. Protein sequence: CASSKGSSGELFF.

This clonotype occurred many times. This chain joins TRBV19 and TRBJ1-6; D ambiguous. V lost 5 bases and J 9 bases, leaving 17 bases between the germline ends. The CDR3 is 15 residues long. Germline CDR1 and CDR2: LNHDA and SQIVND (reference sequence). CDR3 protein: CASSPVWITASPLHF. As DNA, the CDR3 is TGTGCCAGTAGTCCCGTCTGGATAACGGCTTCACCCCTCCACTTT.

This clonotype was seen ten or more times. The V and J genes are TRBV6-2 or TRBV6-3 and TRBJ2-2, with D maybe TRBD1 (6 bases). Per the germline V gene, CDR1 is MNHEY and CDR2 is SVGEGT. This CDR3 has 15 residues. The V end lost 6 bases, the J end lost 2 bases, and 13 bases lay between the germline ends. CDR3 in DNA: TGTGCCAGCAGCCCCCGCAGGGGAAACACCGGGGAGCTGTTTTTT. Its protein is CASSPRRGNTGELFF.

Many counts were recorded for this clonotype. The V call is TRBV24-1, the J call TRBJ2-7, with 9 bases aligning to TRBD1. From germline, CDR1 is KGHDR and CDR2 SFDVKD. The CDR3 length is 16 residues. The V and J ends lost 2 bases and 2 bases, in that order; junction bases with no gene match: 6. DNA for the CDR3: TGTGCCACCAGTGATTCGGGGACAGGGACCGCCTACGAGCAGTACTTC. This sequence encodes CATSDSGTGTAYEQYF.

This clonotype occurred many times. Here the CDR3 reads CASRPQQGMTEAFF. The CDR3 bases are TGTGCCAGCAGGCCCCAGCAGGGTATGACTGAAGCTTTCTTT. J is TRBJ1-1 and V is TRBV28; TRBD1 is a possible D gene (5 bases). Trimming removed 6 bases from V and 5 bases from J, with 16 bases in between. Germline CDR1 MDHEN, CDR2 SYDVKM. The CDR3 loop spans 14 amino acids.

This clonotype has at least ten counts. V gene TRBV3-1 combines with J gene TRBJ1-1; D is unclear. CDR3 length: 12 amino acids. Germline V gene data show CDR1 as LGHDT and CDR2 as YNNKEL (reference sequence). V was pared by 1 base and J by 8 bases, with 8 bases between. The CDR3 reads CASSQVSSEAFF. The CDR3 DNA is TGTGCCAGCAGCCAAGTATCTTCAGAAGCTTTCTTT.

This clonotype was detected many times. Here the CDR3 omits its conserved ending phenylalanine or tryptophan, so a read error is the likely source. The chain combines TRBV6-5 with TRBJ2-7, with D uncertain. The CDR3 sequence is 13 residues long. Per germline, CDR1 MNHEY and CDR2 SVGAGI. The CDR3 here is CTSSYVTSYEQYL. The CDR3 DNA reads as TGTACCAGCAGTTATGTCACCTCCTACGAGCAGTACCTC.

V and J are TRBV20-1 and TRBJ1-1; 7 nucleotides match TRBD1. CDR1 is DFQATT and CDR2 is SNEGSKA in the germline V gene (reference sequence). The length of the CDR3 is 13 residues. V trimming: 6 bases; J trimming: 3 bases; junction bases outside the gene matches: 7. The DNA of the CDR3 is TGCAGTGCCGCAAGACAGGGTTACACTGAAGCTTTCTTT. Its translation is CSAARQGYTEAFF.

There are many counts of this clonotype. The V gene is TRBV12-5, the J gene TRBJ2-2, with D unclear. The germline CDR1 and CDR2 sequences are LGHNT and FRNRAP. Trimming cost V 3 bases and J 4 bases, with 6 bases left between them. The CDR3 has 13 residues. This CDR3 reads CASGFPSTGELFF. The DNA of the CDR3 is TGTGCTAGTGGTTTTCCGTCCACCGGGGAGCTGTTTTTT.

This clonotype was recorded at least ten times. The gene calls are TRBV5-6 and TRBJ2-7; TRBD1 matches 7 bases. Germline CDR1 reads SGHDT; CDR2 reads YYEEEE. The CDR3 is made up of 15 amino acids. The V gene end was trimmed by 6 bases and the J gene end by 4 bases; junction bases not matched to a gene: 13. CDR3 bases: TGTGCCAGCACCGACCGGGACAGAATTGTTTACGAGCAGTACTTC. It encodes CASTDRDRIVYEQYF. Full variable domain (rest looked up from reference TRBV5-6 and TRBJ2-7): DAGVTQSPTHLIKTRGQQVTLRCSPKSGHDTVSWYQQALGQGPQFIFQYYEEEERQRGNFPDRFSGHQFPNYSSELNVNALLLGDSALYLCASTDRDRIVYEQYFGPGTRLTVT.

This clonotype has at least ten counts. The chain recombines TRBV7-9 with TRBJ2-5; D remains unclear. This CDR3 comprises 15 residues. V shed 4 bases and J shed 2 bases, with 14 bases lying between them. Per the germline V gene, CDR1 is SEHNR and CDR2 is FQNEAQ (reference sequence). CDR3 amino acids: CASSWPDTDQETQYF. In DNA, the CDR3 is TGTGCCAGCAGCTGGCCGGATACGGATCAAGAGACCCAGTACTTC.

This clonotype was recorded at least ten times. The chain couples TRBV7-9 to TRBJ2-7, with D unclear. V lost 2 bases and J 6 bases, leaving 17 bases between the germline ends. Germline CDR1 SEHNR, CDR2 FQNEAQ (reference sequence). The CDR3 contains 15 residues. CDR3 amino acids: CASSLQWGTQAEQYF. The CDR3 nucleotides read TGTGCCAGCAGCTTACAATGGGGAACCCAGGCCGAGCAGTACTTC.

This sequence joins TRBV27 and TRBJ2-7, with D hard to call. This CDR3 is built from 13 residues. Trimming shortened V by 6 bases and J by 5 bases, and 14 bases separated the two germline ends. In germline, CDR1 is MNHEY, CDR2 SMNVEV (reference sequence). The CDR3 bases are TGTGCCAGCAGGAGCAAGGTCTGGGACGAGCAGTACTTC. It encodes CASRSKVWDEQYF.

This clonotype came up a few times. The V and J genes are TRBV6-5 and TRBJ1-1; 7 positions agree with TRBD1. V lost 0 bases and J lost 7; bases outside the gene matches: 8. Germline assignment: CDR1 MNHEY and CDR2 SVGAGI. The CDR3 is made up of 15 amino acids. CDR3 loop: CASSYSRTGVVEAFF. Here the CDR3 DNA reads TGTGCCAGCAGTTACTCCCGCACAGGGGTCGTTGAAGCTTTCTTT.

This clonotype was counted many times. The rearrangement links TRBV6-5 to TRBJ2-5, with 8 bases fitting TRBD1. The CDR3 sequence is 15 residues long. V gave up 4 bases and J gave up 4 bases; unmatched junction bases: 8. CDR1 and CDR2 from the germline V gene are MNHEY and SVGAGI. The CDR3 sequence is CASSSPSGGAETQYF. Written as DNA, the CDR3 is TGTGCCAGCAGTTCCCCCTCAGGGGGCGCAGAGACCCAGTACTTC.

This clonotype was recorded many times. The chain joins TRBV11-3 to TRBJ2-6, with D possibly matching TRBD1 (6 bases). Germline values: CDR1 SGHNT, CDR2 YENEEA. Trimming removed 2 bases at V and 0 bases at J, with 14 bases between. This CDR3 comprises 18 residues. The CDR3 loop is CASSLRPDSHSGANVLTF. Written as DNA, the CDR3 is TGTGCCAGCAGCTTACGTCCGGACAGTCACTCTGGGGCCAACGTCCTGACTTTC.

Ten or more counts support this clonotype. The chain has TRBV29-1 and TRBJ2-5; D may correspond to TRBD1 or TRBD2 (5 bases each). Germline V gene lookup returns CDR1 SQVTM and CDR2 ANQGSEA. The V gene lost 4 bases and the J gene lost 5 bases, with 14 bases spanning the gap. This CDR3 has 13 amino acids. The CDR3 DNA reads TGCAGCGTTGCTGGGGACGGTTCGGAGACCCAGTACTTC. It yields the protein CSVAGDGSETQYF.

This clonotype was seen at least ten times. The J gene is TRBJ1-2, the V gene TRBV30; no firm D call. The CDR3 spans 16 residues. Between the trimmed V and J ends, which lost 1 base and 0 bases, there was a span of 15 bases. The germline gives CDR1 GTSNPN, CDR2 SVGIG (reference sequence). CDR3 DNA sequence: TGTGCCTGGAGTGCTATGGGCACCTCAGCTAACTATGGCTACACCTTC. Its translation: CAWSAMGTSANYGYTF.